Below are 17 T cell receptor beta chains sequenced from a single sample in a study of post-analysis software for immune sequencing data. Study-wide results and limits: Elevated frequency relative to controls characterized 4 or 5 TRBV segments in patients, TRBV5-6, TRBV5-1 and TRBV20-1 among them.

No antigens are known for them. The library was made from cDNA and included unique molecular identifiers. Via MiXCR, TCRdb re-called the PCR reads, giving one row per CDR3 protein. This table has hundreds of thousands of distinct CDR3 sequences, 44% appearing once. The sequenced material came from blood. These receptors all stem from a girl aged 10 to 17 with multiple sclerosis.

The genes are TRBV10-3 and TRBJ2-6; no definite D call. CDR1 and CDR2 from the germline V gene are ENHRY and SYGVKD. The CDR3 length is 18 residues. The V gene lost 2 bases and the J gene lost 0 bases, with 14 bases spanning the gap. CDR3 residues: CAISEVSRLSSGANVLTF. DNA of the CDR3: TGTGCCATCAGTGAGGTTTCCAGGCTCAGCTCTGGGGCCAACGTCCTGACTTTC.

The chain links TRBV5-1 to TRBJ2-1, with 8 nucleotides matching TRBD2. V lost 4 bases to trimming and J lost 6 bases; unmatched junction nucleotides: 15. The germline V gene encodes CDR1 SGHRS and CDR2 YFSETQ. The CDR3 is made up of 17 amino acids. CDR3: CASSLRTSRQGINEQFF. The CDR3 nucleotides are TGCGCCAGCAGCCTGAGGACTAGCAGGCAGGGAATCAATGAGCAGTTCTTC.

The table lists this clonotype with many counts. This chain uses TRBV7-2 with TRBJ1-2; D gene unclear. The CDR3 is 13 amino acids. V shed 5 bases and J shed 8 bases, with 15 bases lying between them. Germline CDR1 and CDR2: SGHTA and FQGNSA. CDR3 amino acids: CASSPDRAEGYTF. As DNA, the CDR3 is TGTGCCAGCAGCCCGGACCGGGCTGAGGGCTACACCTTC.

This clonotype has at least ten counts. The rearrangement joins TRBV12-3 or TRBV12-4 to TRBJ2-7, with TRBD1 matching over 8 bases. The CDR3 is 14 amino acids. V trimming: 6 bases; J trimming: 3 bases; junction bases outside the gene matches: 7. This chain's CDR3 is CASSPRTGNYEQYF. CDR3 coding DNA: TGTGCCAGCAGCCCCCGGACAGGGAACTACGAGCAGTACTTC.

V and J are TRBV7-3 and TRBJ1-1; 12 bases fit TRBD1. The CDR3 is 15 residues long. Germline V gene data show CDR1 as SGHTA and CDR2 as FQGTGA. Germline trimming cut 2 bases from V and 4 bases from J; bases unmatched to any gene: 2. The DNA for the CDR3 is TGTGCCAGCAGCTTACAGGGACAGGGGGCCACTGAAGCTTTCTTT. Amino acids: CASSLQGQGATEAFF.

The chain has TRBV3-1 and TRBJ1-4, with D unclear. This CDR3 region has 15 residues. Germline V gene lookup returns CDR1 LGHDT and CDR2 YNNKEL (reference sequence). The V gene lost 4 bases and the J gene lost 4 bases, with 13 bases spanning the gap. The CDR3 region is CASSPFGGVNEKLFF. The CDR3 DNA reads TGTGCCAGCAGCCCTTTCGGTGGGGTTAATGAAAAACTGTTTTTT.

The CDR3 region has the DNA TGTGCCAGCAGCACCCTTGGGACAGGGGTCCAAGAGACCCAGTACTTC. Its translation: CASSTLGTGVQETQYF. This chain connects TRBV5-6 to TRBJ2-5; 10 positions match TRBD1. The CDR3 totals 16 residues. V lost 4 bases to trimming and J lost 1 base; unmatched junction nucleotides: 7. The germline gives CDR1 SGHDT, CDR2 YYEEEE.

This clonotype was seen only a few times. The chain joins TRBV6-6 to TRBJ1-5, with 8 positions matching TRBD1. This CDR3 spans 14 amino acids. Germline assignment: CDR1 MNHNY and CDR2 SVGAGI (reference sequence). The V and J ends lost 6 bases and 3 bases, in that order; junction bases with no gene match: 4. The CDR3 reads CASRGQGTNQPQHF. CDR3 DNA sequence: TGTGCCAGCAGAGGACAGGGCACCAATCAGCCCCAGCATTTT.

The chain couples TRBV7-2 to TRBJ1-1; D possibly corresponds to TRBD1 (5 bases). The CDR3 loop spans 14 amino acids. With 0 bases removed from V and 6 bases from J, the gap between germline ends came to 11 bases. Germline CDR1 is SGHTA and CDR2 is FQGNSA. CDR3 amino acids: CASSLAGVFAEAFF. CDR3 in DNA: TGTGCCAGCAGCTTAGCGGGGGTTTTTGCTGAAGCTTTCTTT.

The J gene is TRBJ2-5, the V gene TRBV2; D not resolved. Germline V gene data show CDR1 as SNHLY and CDR2 as FYNNEI. The V end lost 3 bases, the J end lost 3 bases, and 17 bases lay between the germline ends. This CDR3 is 16 amino acids long. CDR3 protein: CASSDPDALREETQYF. CDR3 bases: TGTGCCAGCAGTGACCCGGACGCCCTGCGTGAAGAGACCCAGTACTTC. Complete variable domain (other parts from reference TRBV2 and TRBJ2-5): EPEVTQTPSHQVTQMGQEVILRCVPISNHLYFYWYRQILGQKVEFLVSFYNNEISEKSEIFDDQFSVERPDGSNFTLKIRSTKLEDSAMYFCASSDPDALREETQYFGPGTRLLVL.

The chain uses TRBV29-1 and TRBJ2-1; D is possibly TRBD2 (5 bases). CDR1 and CDR2 from the germline V gene are SQVTM and ANQGSEA. The CDR3 sequence is 11 residues long. CDR3 DNA sequence: TGCAACGCCAGGACTCCCAATGAGCAGTTCTTC. Its protein product is CNARTPNEQFF.

CDR3 protein: CSAGDSRTFQETQYF. CDR3 nucleotide sequence: TGCAGTGCGGGGGACTCACGCACCTTTCAAGAGACCCAGTACTTC. This chain uses TRBV20-1 with TRBJ2-5; weak D call: TRBD2 (6 bases). Per the germline V gene, CDR1 is DFQATT and CDR2 is SNEGSKA (reference sequence). Trimming took 6 bases from V and 2 from J, leaving 19 bases between them. The CDR3 extends over 15 amino acids.

This clonotype was found a few times. This chain links TRBV9 with TRBJ2-3; tentatively, D is TRBD2 (5 bases). The CDR3 spans 15 residues. V lost 2 bases and J lost 0, with 10 bases in between. CDR1 and CDR2 (germline): SGDLS, YYNGEE. The CDR3 bases are TGTGCCAGCAGCGTCAGACTAACTAGCACAGATACGCAGTATTTT. The encoded protein is CASSVRLTSTDTQYF. Filled out from reference TRBV9 and TRBJ2-3, the complete variable domain reads DSGVTQTPKHLITATGQRVTLRCSPRSGDLSVYWYQQSLDQGLQFLIQYYNGEERAKGNILERFSAQQFPDLHSELNLSSLELGDSALYFCASSVRLTSTDTQYFGPGTRLTVL.

The chain uses TRBV12-3 or TRBV12-4 and TRBJ2-1, with D uncertain. V was pared by 7 bases and J by 0 bases, with 4 bases between. CDR3 size: 12 residues. The DNA for the CDR3 is TGTGCCAGCACTAGCTCCTACAATGAGCAGTTCTTC. This encodes CASTSSYNEQFF.

The chain couples TRBV7-9 to TRBJ2-7; no clear D. The V and J ends lost 1 base and 2 bases respectively, with 12 bases between them. This CDR3 region has 15 residues. Germline V gene data show CDR1 as SEHNR and CDR2 as FQNEAQ (reference sequence). In DNA, the CDR3 is TGTGCCAGCAGCTTAGGTGGCAATGGAGCCTACGAGCAGTACTTC. Translated: CASSLGGNGAYEQYF. The whole variable domain, remainder taken from reference TRBV7-9 and TRBJ2-7, is DTGVSQNPRHKITKRGQNVTFRCDPISEHNRLYWYRQTLGQGPEFLTYFQNEAQLEKSRLLSDRFSAERPKGSFSTLEIQRTEQGDSAMYLCASSLGGNGAYEQYFGPGTRLTVT.

This clonotype was observed a few times. The chain has TRBV6-5 and TRBJ2-4; TRBD1 might be the D (6 bases). Germline V gene data show CDR1 as MNHEY and CDR2 as SVGAGI. V lost 0 bases, J lost 0 bases, and 12 bases lay in between. CDR3 length: 17 residues. Here the CDR3 reads CASSYSGQSLAKNIQYF. The DNA of the CDR3 is TGTGCCAGCAGTTACTCAGGACAGTCACTAGCCAAAAACATTCAGTACTTC.

The chain employs TRBV5-5 and TRBJ1-5; D gene uncertain. Germline CDR1 is SGHKS and CDR2 is YYEKEE (reference sequence). The CDR3 totals 15 residues. V was clipped by 0 bases and J by 5 bases, with 12 bases between them. The CDR3 loop reads CASSLGPRGDQPQHF. CDR3 coding DNA: TGTGCCAGCAGCTTGGGCCCTCGGGGAGATCAGCCCCAGCATTTT.